The 10 T cell receptor beta chains below come from one sample, sequenced in a study of T-cell reconstitution after alpha-beta-depleted transplantation in children. A TCRbeta library incorporating unique molecular identifiers was prepared. Each CDR3 protein is one row after TCRdb ran MiXCR on the PCR reads. The repertoire holds some 500,000 distinct CDR3 sequences, around 17% seen once, with approximately 3% in the top ten. Sequences were derived from PBMCs from the stem cell graft donor, sampled from the stem cell graft. Receptors were obtained from a human donor who donated a stem cell graft to a child with acute lymphoblastic leukemia.

This clonotype was detected only a few times. The rearrangement links TRBV29-1 to TRBJ1-5, with no clear D. The CDR3 length is 14 residues. Germline assignment: CDR1 SQVTM and CDR2 ANQGSEA. V lost 4 bases and J lost 0, with 10 bases in between. The CDR3 sequence is CSVGTEYSNQPQHF. Here the CDR3 DNA reads TGCAGCGTTGGCACGGAGTATAGCAATCAGCCCCAGCATTTT.

This clonotype has more than one count but fewer than ten. This chain's CDR3 is CASSWRTEKLFF. For the CDR3, the DNA is TGTGCCAGCAGTTGGCGGACCGAAAAACTGTTTTTT. This chain connects TRBV12-3 or TRBV12-4 to TRBJ1-4; D uncertain. The CDR3 has 12 residues. Trimming stripped 4 bases from V and 8 bases from J, with 8 bases between.

The rearrangement uses TRBV7-9 and TRBJ2-3; D unclear. Germline V lookup: CDR1 SEHNR, CDR2 FQNEAQ (reference sequence). The CDR3 length is 16 residues. The V end lost 1 base, the J end lost 2 bases, and 13 bases lay between the germline ends. The CDR3, as DNA: TGTGCCAGCAGCTTAGGGGCAGCAACGTCCACAGATACGCAGTATTTT. Amino acid sequence: CASSLGAATSTDTQYF. Variable domain in full (rest from reference TRBV7-9 and TRBJ2-3): DTGVSQNPRHKITKRGQNVTFRCDPISEHNRLYWYRQTLGQGPEFLTYFQNEAQLEKSRLLSDRFSAERPKGSFSTLEIQRTEQGDSAMYLCASSLGAATSTDTQYFGPGTRLTVL.

This CDR3 is CAISEEPHNEQFF. The CDR3 DNA reads as TGTGCCATCAGTGAGGAGCCTCACAATGAGCAGTTCTTC. The chain uses TRBV10-3 and TRBJ2-1; D not certain. Germline lookup yields CDR1 ENHRY and CDR2 SYGVKD. The CDR3 is made up of 13 amino acids. The V and J ends lost 2 bases and 5 bases respectively, with 7 bases between them.

The chain combines TRBV20-1 with TRBJ2-7; D is unclear. The CDR3 sequence is 14 residues long. Germline CDR1 DFQATT, CDR2 SNEGSKA (reference sequence). V was pared by 6 bases and J by 1 base, with 16 bases between. The CDR3 bases are TGCAGTGCCCCACGAAGAGCACAATCCTACGAGCAGTACTTC. Its protein is CSAPRRAQSYEQYF.

The rearrangement joins TRBV4-1 to TRBJ1-1; weak D call: TRBD1 (5 bases). CDR1 and CDR2 (germline): MGHRA, YSYEKL. V was shortened by 2 bases and J by 1 base, with 17 bases between the two germline ends. This CDR3 comprises 17 residues. The CDR3 protein is CASSQPVRQRSNTEAFF. CDR3 nucleotide sequence: TGCGCCAGCAGCCAACCAGTACGACAGAGATCGAACACTGAAGCTTTCTTT.

The chain uses TRBV9 and TRBJ1-1, with TRBD1 identical over 9 bases. Per the germline V gene, CDR1 is SGDLS and CDR2 is YYNGEE. This CDR3 is built from 13 residues. After removal of 3 bases from V and 5 bases from J, the junction contained 2 bases not matched to a gene. CDR3 region: CASSAGTGTEAFF. In DNA, the CDR3 is TGTGCCAGCAGCGCGGGGACAGGGACTGAAGCTTTCTTT.

For this clonotype: The junction shows a germline mismatch at one end, possibly a read error. The genes are TRBV4-1 and TRBJ2-7; 7 bases align to TRBD2. The CDR3 has 13 residues. CDR1 is MGHRA and CDR2 is YSYEKL in the germline V gene. CDR3 sequence (DNA): TGCGCCAGCAGCCAAGGAAACGGTGGGAGGGTGGACTTC. It translates to CASSQGNGGRVDF.

This clonotype was recorded at least ten times. The chain uses TRBV12-3 or TRBV12-4 and TRBJ2-1; 7 bases align to TRBD2. V was clipped by 4 bases and J by 2 bases; unmatched bases: 11. The CDR3 has 17 residues. This CDR3 is CASSSSRGGSTYNEQFF. The CDR3 coding sequence is TGTGCCAGCAGTTCCTCACGTGGCGGGAGCACCTACAATGAGCAGTTCTTC.

This clonotype was detected a few times. The rearrangement uses TRBV20-1 and TRBJ2-1; 10 nucleotides align to TRBD2. This CDR3 is built from 18 residues. V shed 0 bases, J shed 7 bases, and the junction held 15 bases outside the gene matches. CDR1 is DFQATT, CDR2 SNEGSKA, per germline (reference sequence). This CDR3 reads CSARDLIGGAGGQNEQFF. In nucleotides, the CDR3 is TGCAGTGCTAGAGATCTCATCGGAGGAGCGGGAGGGCAGAATGAGCAGTTCTTC.